A selection of T cell receptor beta chains follows, all from one sample in a study of cytomegalovirus exposure and HLA in healthy donors. Sequenced by immunoSEQ multiplex PCR; TCRdb stores in-frame clones only, minus some. The profile shows some 180,000 clones, around nine tenths of them singletons. The specimen was PBMCs. The origin of the receptors is a man aged 30 to 45 in good health and CMV-seropositive. The CDR3 runs from the conserved cysteine through the conserved F or W. D genes are given only for firm matches. Clone size is shown for a subset of rows, as once, few, many or a class of expanded clone.

CASSVDLTGELFF,TGTGCCAGCAGCGTAGACCTCACCGGGGAGCTGTTTTTT,.,TRBV9,TRBJ2-2,.,13
CAWSGQGASPLHF,TGTGCCTGGAGTGGACAGGGGGCTTCACCCCTCCACTTT,.,TRBV30,TRBJ1-6,TRBD1,13
CASSEEVLAGEGTGELFF,TGTGCCAGCAGTGAAGAAGTACTAGCGGGAGAGGGTACCGGGGAGCTGTTTTTT,.,TRBV2,TRBJ2-2,TRBD2,18
CASSGRGTSGTTDTQYF,TGTGCCAGTAGCGGCAGGGGGACTAGCGGAACCACAGATACGCAGTATTTT,.,TRBV9,TRBJ2-3,TRBD2,17
CASSFSQTQETQYF,TGTGCCAGCAGCTTTTCGCAGACTCAAGAGACCCAGTACTTC,.,TRBV7-8,TRBJ2-5,.,14
CASSPPHNDGYTF,TGTGCCAGCTCACCACCGCACAACGATGGCTACACCTTC,.,TRBV18,TRBJ1-2,.,13
CASSSPGDRNEKLFF,TGTGCCAGCAGTTCGCCGGGGGACAGGAACGAAAAACTGTTTTTT,.,TRBV6-5,TRBJ1-4,TRBD1,15
CASSVGEGGIYGYTF,TGTGCCAGCAGCGTAGGCGAAGGGGGCATCTATGGCTACACCTTC,.,TRBV9,TRBJ1-2,TRBD1,15
CSVRGGTPNTEAFF,TGCAGCGTGAGGGGGGGGACACCGAACACTGAAGCTTTCTTT,.,TRBV29-1,TRBJ1-1,.,14
CASSLYAGGYNEQFF,TGTGCCAGCAGCTTGTACGCGGGGGGGTACAATGAGCAGTTCTTC,.,TRBV5-6,TRBJ2-1,TRBD2,15
CASSYSTRGLSGYTF,TGTGCCAGCAGTTACTCAACTCGGGGCCTTAGCGGCTACACCTTC,.,TRBV6-5,TRBJ1-2,.,15
CASSSQGQLTDTQYF,TGTGCCAGCAGTTCGCAGGGACAGCTTACAGATACGCAGTATTTT,.,TRBV6-5,TRBJ2-3,TRBD1,15
CASSPRGRETQYF,TGTGCCAGCTCGCCCCGGGGCCGCGAGACCCAGTACTTC,.,TRBV11-1,TRBJ2-5,.,13
CASSPGLHTGELFF,TGTGCCAGCAGCCCGGGACTCCACACCGGGGAGCTGTTTTTT,few,TRBV5-6,TRBJ2-2,.,14
CASSLDLGGNTEAFF,TGCGCCAGCAGCTTGGATCTAGGCGGGAACACTGAAGCTTTCTTT,.,TRBV5-1,TRBJ1-1,.,15
CASSQGSTGYSYEQYF,TGCGCCAGCAGCCAAGGGTCCACAGGGTACTCCTACGAGCAGTACTTC,.,TRBV4-1,TRBJ2-7,.,16
CASSVQGIQPQHF,TGTGCCAGCAGTGTACAGGGGATTCAGCCCCAGCATTTT,.,TRBV6-1,TRBJ1-5,TRBD1,13
CATRMGALYNEQFF,TGTGCCACCCGGATGGGCGCCCTTTACAATGAGCAGTTCTTC,.,TRBV27,TRBJ2-1,.,14
CASRAASGVSTDTQYF,TGTGCCAGCAGGGCGGCCAGCGGGGTTAGCACAGATACGCAGTATTTT,.,TRBV27,TRBJ2-3,TRBD2,16
CASSSLAGGNNEQFF,TGTGCCAGCAGTTCTCTAGCGGGAGGGAACAATGAGCAGTTCTTC,few,TRBV2,TRBJ2-1,TRBD2,15
CASSQAQGVKTGELFF,TGCGCCAGCAGCCAAGCTCAGGGGGTAAAAACCGGGGAGCTGTTTTTT,.,TRBV4-1,TRBJ2-2,TRBD1,16
CSHRRPTPYHTQYF,TGCAGCCATAGGAGGCCCACTCCTTACCATACGCAGTATTTT,.,TRBV29-1,TRBJ2-3,.,14
CASSSGTGGNQPQHF,TGTGCCAGCAGTTCGGGGACAGGGGGCAATCAGCCCCAGCATTTT,few,TRBV27,TRBJ1-5,TRBD1,15
CASSLTSGGLGEQFF,TGCGCCAGCAGCTTGACTAGCGGGGGGTTGGGTGAGCAGTTCTTC,.,TRBV5-1,TRBJ2-1,TRBD2,15
CASSPGQPGETQYF,TGTGCTAGCAGCCCCGGACAGCCCGGGGAGACCCAGTACTTC,.,TRBV7-7,TRBJ2-5,.,14
CASSFPGRYETQYF,TGTGCCAGCAGTTTTCCGGGGAGGTATGAGACCCAGTACTTC,.,TRBV27,TRBJ2-5,.,14
CASSYDVLVSNYGYTF,TGTGCCAGCAGTTACGATGTGCTAGTGTCGAACTATGGCTACACCTTC,.,TRBV6-6,TRBJ1-2,.,16
CASRGGETQYF,TGCGCCAGCAGGGGCGGGGAGACCCAGTACTTC,.,TRBV23-1,TRBJ2-5,.,11
CASSPHTGIGEAFF,TGTGCCAGCAGCCCCCACACAGGGATTGGTGAAGCTTTCTTT,.,TRBV9,TRBJ1-1,.,14
CSVRGGQGADEQYF,TGCAGCGTCAGAGGGGGACAGGGGGCTGACGAGCAGTACTTC,.,TRBV29-1,TRBJ2-7,TRBD1,14
CASSYDRVRTEAFF,TGTGCCAGCAGTTACGACAGGGTTAGGACTGAAGCTTTCTTT,.,TRBV6-5,TRBJ1-1,TRBD1,14
CASSDGAFYGYTF,TGTGCCAGCAGTGATGGGGCTTTCTATGGCTACACCTTC,once,TRBV25-1,TRBJ1-2,.,13
CASSSLDYSYEQYF,TGTGCCAGCAGTTCCCTGGACTACTCCTACGAGCAGTACTTC,few,TRBV28,TRBJ2-7,.,14
CASSQTTDRNSGNTIYF,TGCGCCAGCAGCCAAACCACGGACAGAAACTCTGGAAACACCATATATTTT,.,TRBV4-1,TRBJ1-3,.,17
CASSYEQYF,TGTGCCAGCTCTTACGAGCAGTACTTC,.,TRBV11-1,TRBJ2-7,.,9
CASSPAGNSYEQYF,TGTGCCAGCAGCCCTGCCGGCAATTCCTACGAGCAGTACTTC,.,TRBV7-2,TRBJ2-7,.,14
CASSPRTPREEQFF,TGTGCCAGCAGCCCGAGGACTCCTAGAGAGGAGCAGTTCTTC,.,TRBV6-5,TRBJ2-1,.,14
CASSLGGGSYNEQFF,TGTGCCAGCAGCTTAGGCGGGGGCTCCTACAATGAGCAGTTCTTC,.,TRBV7-2,TRBJ2-1,TRBD2,15
CATSRDYGNQPQHF,TGTGCCACCAGCAGAGATTACGGCAATCAGCCCCAGCATTTT,.,TRBV15,TRBJ1-5,.,14
CASSPGQSYEQYF,TGTGCCAGCAGCCCCGGACAGTCCTACGAGCAGTACTTC,.,TRBV11-2,TRBJ2-7,.,13
CASSLAPGGGTEAFF,TGCGCCAGCAGCTTGGCCCCAGGGGGGGGCACTGAAGCTTTCTTT,.,TRBV5-1,TRBJ1-1,TRBD1,15
CASSFTSTGELFF,TGTGCCAGCAGCTTTACCTCCACCGGGGAGCTGTTTTTT,.,TRBV7-3,TRBJ2-2,.,13